This T cell receptor (beta chain) was sequenced for a study of blood T cells in healthy people across ages. With a J-beta primer mix and a sample-barcoded 5' primer, a second PCR ran about 7 to 11 cycles. TCRdb analysed the 5' RACE reads with MiXCR anew, one entry per CDR3 protein. The sample holds around 620,000 distinct CDR3 sequences, roughly 29% seen once. Germline V lookup: CDR1 DFQATT, CDR2 SNEGSKA (reference sequence). V was clipped by 0 bases and J by 3 bases, with 11 bases between them. There are 14 residues in the CDR3. The sample was blood. The V gene is TRBV20-1, the J gene TRBJ2-5, with D perhaps TRBD1 or TRBD2 (6 bases each). This sequence originates from a woman in her 70s in good health. The CDR3: CSARDRGPEETQYF. CDR3 coding DNA: TGCAGTGCTAGAGATCGGGGGCCAGAAGAGACCCAGTACTTC.